The sequence of this TCR beta chain was determined in a study of cytomegalovirus exposure and HLA in healthy donors. Study findings and constraints: Indistinguishability led to the exclusion of some V segments, TRBV6-2 and TRBV6-3 included. By a later analysis, the bulk of CMV-associated TCR beta chains appeared HLA-restricted. Generally TCR sequences proved uncommon, though certain public TCRs appeared in numerous donors.

This PCR relied on a set of 60 Vbeta primers and 13 Jbeta primers. Profiled with immunoSEQ multiplex PCR; TCRdb holds only in-frame clones, not every one. The sample records 300,000 or so clones, about four fifths being singletons. As concerns this clone: What it recognizes is unknown.

Trimming removed 1 base from V and 3 bases from J, with 10 bases in between. The germline CDR1 and CDR2 sequences are SGHRS and YFSETQ. The CDR3 consists of 14 residues. What was sequenced was PBMCs. The rearrangement uses TRBV5-1 and TRBJ2-5, with D possibly TRBD1 on 5 matching bases. The TCR sequence derives from a woman in her 40s in good health and CMV-seropositive. CDR3 sequence: CASSLPGNKETQYF. As DNA, the CDR3 is TGCGCCAGCAGCTTGCCAGGGAACAAAGAGACCCAGTACTTC.